This T cell receptor beta chain is from a study of cytomegalovirus exposure and HLA in healthy donors. This clone was seen just once. The antigen is not known. This CDR3 has 13 amino acids. CDR1 is SQVTM, CDR2 ANQGSEA, per germline. The ends lost 5 bases at V and 3 bases at J; junction bases unmatched: 5. General observations from the study: Reported findings show TCR beta sequences accurately forecast HLA-A and HLA-B alleles in most subjects. Owing to their indistinguishability, certain V segments, notably TRBV6-2 and TRBV6-3, were excluded. According to a later analysis, most TCR beta chains associated with CMV appeared HLA-restricted.

Donors had nominal health at sampling but likely had unrecorded immune exposures. Amplification used 60 Vbeta primers and 13 Jbeta primers. Profiling relied on immunoSEQ multiplex PCR, and the TCRdb table lists in-frame clones only, not all of them. The sample gives hundreds of thousands of clones, more than 75% of which show up once; 0.24% is in the top ten. This receptor was identified in a girl aged 2 to 9 in good health and CMV-seronegative. The rearrangement uses TRBV29-1 and TRBJ1-1; 8 bases map to TRBD1. The sample was PBMCs. The chain's CDR3 is CSVLQGAYTEAFF. The CDR3 nucleotides read TGCAGCGTTCTTCAGGGGGCCTACACTGAAGCTTTCTTT.